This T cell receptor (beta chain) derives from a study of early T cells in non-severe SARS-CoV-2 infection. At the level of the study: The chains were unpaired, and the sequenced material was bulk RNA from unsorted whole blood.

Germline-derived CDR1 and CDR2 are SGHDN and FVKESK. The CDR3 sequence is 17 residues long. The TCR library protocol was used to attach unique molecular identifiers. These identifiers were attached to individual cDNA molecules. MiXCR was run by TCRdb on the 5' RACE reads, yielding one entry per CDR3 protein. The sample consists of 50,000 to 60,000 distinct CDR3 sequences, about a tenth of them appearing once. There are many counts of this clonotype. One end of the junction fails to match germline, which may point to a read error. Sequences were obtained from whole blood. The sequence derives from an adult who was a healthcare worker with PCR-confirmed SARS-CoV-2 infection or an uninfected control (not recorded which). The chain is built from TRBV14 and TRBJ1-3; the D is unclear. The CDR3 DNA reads TGTGCCAGCAGCCAAGAATCGTGGGCACTTTCTGAAAACACCATATATTTT. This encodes CASSQESWALSENTIYF.